These T cell receptor beta chains were read from a single sample in a study of shared clonotypes between healthy human individuals. Generated by immunoSEQ multiplex PCR, the TCRdb table keeps only in-frame clones and is missing some. The sample has around 2.1 million clones, roughly 91% seen once; the top ten hold roughly 1.8%. The sequencing input was naive CD8+ T cells from PBMCs. These receptors came from a man between 18 and 29 years old in good health. Some clones in this sample may be carry-over from other donors' samples. Both conserved end residues are part of each CDR3. A D gene is named only where the DNA matches it firmly. A row's size may be missing; if present it is once, few, many or a size class.

clone_size	d_call	v_call	j_call	cdr3_nt	cdr3_aa
.	.	TRBV5-8	TRBJ1-1	TGTGCCAGCAGCGGGGGGCAAGGCACTGAAGCTTTCTTT	CASSGGQGTEAFF
.	TRBD1	TRBV6-6	TRBJ2-7	TGTGCCAGCAGTCACCGGGACAGGGGTGGAGAGCAGTACTTC	CASSHRDRGGEQYF
few	TRBD1	TRBV27	TRBJ1-2	TGTGCCAGCAGTTCCCGGACAGGTTTCTATGGCTACACCTTC	CASSSRTGFYGYTF
.	.	TRBV7-2	TRBJ2-7	TGTGCCAGCAGCTTGGGCAGCAGATACTACGAGCAGTACTTC	CASSLGSRYYEQYF
.	.	TRBV29-1	TRBJ2-1	TGCAGCGTTGTTCTCCTAGGTGGCGGGAATGAGCAGTTCTTC	CSVVLLGGGNEQFF
few	.	TRBV19	TRBJ1-5	TGTGCCAGTAGTCGGCAGGCGCGGGGACCGGAATATAGCAATCAGCCCCAGCATTTT	CASSRQARGPEYSNQPQHF
.	.	TRBV5-6	TRBJ2-2	TGTGCCAGCAGCTTACTAACAGGGACCGGGGAGCTGTTTTTT	CASSLLTGTGELFF
.	.	TRBV5-1	TRBJ2-2	TGCGCCAGCAGCCTCCGATGGGATAGCGAGATCACCGGGGAGCTGTTTTTT	CASSLRWDSEITGELFF
.	.	TRBV7-2	TRBJ2-7	TGTGCCAGCAGCCCCCAGGGTTACTACGAGCAGTACTTC	CASSPQGYYEQYF
.	TRBD1	TRBV15	TRBJ2-7	TGTGCCACCAGCACAGACAGGGGGCGGACCTACGAGCAGTACTTC	CATSTDRGRTYEQYF
.	.	TRBV19	TRBJ2-7	TGTGCCAGTAGTATTAACCGGGCCTACGAGCAGTACTTC	CASSINRAYEQYF
.	.	TRBV4-2	TRBJ2-3	TGTGCCAGCAGCCAAGCCGGGACCCTCACAGATACGCAGTATTTT	CASSQAGTLTDTQYF
.	TRBD2	TRBV25-1	TRBJ2-5	TGTGCCAGCAGTGCCGGGACTAGCGGTTTCGGGCAGTACTTC	CASSAGTSGFGQYF
.	.	TRBV27	TRBJ2-7	TGTGCCAGCACCTGGGGGGTCGAGCAGTACTTC	CASTWGVEQYF
.	.	TRBV27	TRBJ2-1	TGTGCCAGCAGTCCTCTCGGGAGCTCCTACAATGAGCAGTTCTTC	CASSPLGSSYNEQFF
.	TRBD1	TRBV10-3	TRBJ1-1	TGTGCCATCAGTCCAGGGGGTGAGAACACTGAAGCTTTCTTT	CAISPGGENTEAFF
.	.	TRBV19	TRBJ1-2	TGTGCCAGTAGGGGGGACGGAACTAACTATGGCTACACCTTC	CASRGDGTNYGYTF
.	TRBD2	TRBV7-8	TRBJ2-1	TGTGCCAGCAGCGCCGTTCTAGCGGGAATGAGCCATGAGCAGTTCTTC	CASSAVLAGMSHEQFF
.	.	TRBV4-1	TRBJ2-3	TGCGCCAGCAGCCAGGCCCTGGAGGGCCCACGGACAGATACGCAGTATTTT	CASSQALEGPRTDTQYF
.	.	TRBV29-1	TRBJ2-7	TGCAGCGTTGTTGGTTACTACGAGCAGTACTTC	CSVVGYYEQYF
.	TRBD1	TRBV4-1	TRBJ1-1	TGCGCCAGCAGCCTCCAAACAGGGGGCTCTCCTTGGGGCACTGAAGCTTTCTTT	CASSLQTGGSPWGTEAFF
.	TRBD2	TRBV2	TRBJ2-1	TGTGCCAGCGAGGGGCGGGAGTCCTACAATGAGCAGTTCTTC	CASEGRESYNEQFF
.	TRBD1	TRBV10-3	TRBJ2-2	TGTGCCATACCGGGACAGGCGGCCGGGGAGCTGTTTTTT	CAIPGQAAGELFF
.	.	TRBV27	TRBJ2-1	TGTGCCAGCAAACCCGGGACCTCTCATGAGCAGTTCTTC	CASKPGTSHEQFF
.	.	TRBV28	TRBJ1-4	TGTGCCAGCTCCGAGCCAGGCTGGAATGAAAAACTGTTTTTT	CASSEPGWNEKLFF
once	.	TRBV9	TRBJ2-5	TGTGCCAGCAGCGGCCCTGGGGGTTCAGAGACCCAGTACTTC	CASSGPGGSETQYF
.	.	TRBV6-5	TRBJ1-5	TGTGCCAGCAGCGGAGGTTTGGTGCAGCCCCAGCATTTT	CASSGGLVQPQHF
.	TRBD1	TRBV29-1	TRBJ2-7	TGCAGCGTCAGGGGGACAGGGTTCGACTACGAGCAGTACTTC	CSVRGTGFDYEQYF
.	TRBD1	TRBV11-2	TRBJ2-7	TGTGCCAGCACCCACACAGGGGATCACTACGAGCAGTACTTC	CASTHTGDHYEQYF
.	.	TRBV4-1	TRBJ2-7	TGCGCCAGCAGCCAAGGGCCGGCTCCCTACGAGCAGTACTTC	CASSQGPAPYEQYF
few	.	TRBV9	TRBJ1-1	TGTGCCAGCAGCGTAGGTTCGGGGACTGAAGCTTTCTTT	CASSVGSGTEAFF
.	TRBD1	TRBV9	TRBJ2-6	TGTGCCAGCAGCGTATCCCCCAACTGGGACAGCCGTTCTGGGGCCAACGTCCTGACTTTC	CASSVSPNWDSRSGANVLTF
.	TRBD1	TRBV10-3	TRBJ1-1	TGTGCCATCAGGCAGACAGGGGAACAGCCTAAATCCCCCAGGGGCACTGAAGCTTTCTTT	CAIRQTGEQPKSPRGTEAFF
.	.	TRBV19	TRBJ2-7	TGTGCCAGTAGTATTCGACCGGCGGGCGAGCAGTACTTC	CASSIRPAGEQYF
once	.	TRBV27	TRBJ2-1	TGTGCCAGCAGCTCTAGCTCCGGAGAGATAGGAAATGAGCAGTTCTTC	CASSSSSGEIGNEQFF
.	.	TRBV10-2	TRBJ1-5	TGCGCCAGCAGTGAAGGGTTGGGTCAGCCCCAGCATTTT	CASSEGLGQPQHF
.	TRBD1	TRBV27	TRBJ1-1	TGTGCCAGCAGTTTAACCCAGACAGGGGCTCGGACTTTCTTT	CASSLTQTGARTFF
.	TRBD2	TRBV27	TRBJ2-3	TGTGCCATAGCCGGGAGGATTACAGATACGCAGTATTTT	CAIAGRITDTQYF
.	TRBD1	TRBV10-2	TRBJ1-5	TGCGCCAGCAGTGTGGGACAGGGGGCGGGTCAGCCCCAGCATTTT	CASSVGQGAGQPQHF
.	.	TRBV2	TRBJ2-7	TGTGCCAGCACCGAGGGTATCCCCACCTACGAGCAGTACTTC	CASTEGIPTYEQYF
.	.	TRBV10-2	TRBJ1-5	TGCGCCAGCAGTGAGTCCGCGGGTAGTCAGCCCCAGCATTTT	CASSESAGSQPQHF
.	.	TRBV27	TRBJ2-7	TGTGCCAGCAGTTTATCTCAGGGTACGGTGACCTACGAGCAGTACTTC	CASSLSQGTVTYEQYF
.	.	TRBV4-1	TRBJ2-3	TGCGCCAGCAGCCAAGCATTCGGGAGCACAGATACGCAGTATTTT	CASSQAFGSTDTQYF
.	.	TRBV7-9	TRBJ1-2	TGTGCCAGCAGCTTAGGTCCAGGGAGCTATGGCTACACCTTC	CASSLGPGSYGYTF
.	.	TRBV28	TRBJ2-7	TGTGCCAGCAGTCCTGGAGGGGGCTACGAGCAGTACTTC	CASSPGGGYEQYF